The sequence of this T cell receptor beta chain was determined in a study of response to subunit inactivated influenza vaccine. This clonotype has a count of ten or more. Its target is not known. TCRdb reanalysed the RT-PCR reads using MiXCR and keeps one entry per CDR3 protein. The profile covers about half a million distinct CDR3 sequences, with 7.6% appearing a single time and approximately 12% taken by the ten largest. Findings and limits, study-wide: Authors suggested each seasonal flu vaccination may recruit only limited numbers of new T cells.

The clonotype comes from a man aged 50 to 75 who received an inactivated influenza vaccine. The sample consisted of PBMCs from blood, taken 23 months after vaccination.

The chain's CDR3 is CASRSGVGEKLFF. The DNA for the CDR3 is TGTGCCAGCAGAAGTGGGGTCGGTGAAAAACTGTTTTTT. The genes are TRBV12-3 or TRBV12-4 and TRBJ1-4; D is undetermined. Trimming cost V 6 bases and J 7 bases, with 12 bases left between them. The CDR3 spans 13 residues.